The 4 T cell receptor beta chains presented below share a single source sample, sequenced in a study of spatial heterogeneity in lung cancer. Described time point: sample taken at primary tumor resection. No cells were sorted before sequencing. The whole RNA sequenced was extracted from tumor, nontumor lung or frozen PBMC. TCRdb reprocessed the 5' RACE reads via MiXCR and lists one record per CDR3 protein. The sample yields about 7,000 distinct CDR3 sequences, less than 20% seen once. The material was PBMCs, obtained at surgery. These TCRs come from a female donor with early-stage non-small cell lung cancer.

This clonotype was seen repeatedly, ten times or more. J is TRBJ2-1 and V is TRBV19; weak D call: TRBD1 (6 bases). This CDR3 is 16 amino acids long. Germline-derived CDR1 and CDR2 are LNHDA and SQIVND (reference sequence). The V and J ends lost 1 base and 0 bases respectively, with 10 bases between them. Written as DNA, the CDR3 is TGTGCCAGTAGTATAGGGGGGCCGAGCTCCTACAATGAGCAGTTCTTC. Protein sequence: CASSIGGPSSYNEQFF.

This clonotype was detected a few times. A much larger clone differs by one base, so this may be a read error. The CDR3 region has the DNA TGCGCCAGCAGTCCCGGGACAGGGGGCGGGGGCTACACCTTC. This gives the protein CASSPGTGGGGYTF. V usage is TRBV10-2 and J usage is TRBJ1-2; 12 bases are a match to TRBD1. This CDR3 region has 14 residues. CDR1 WSHSY and CDR2 SAAADI come from the germline V gene. J lost 8 bases, V lost 5 bases, and 6 bases had no gene match.

This chain connects TRBV7-8 to TRBJ1-3; D call uncertain. Per the germline V gene, CDR1 is SGHVS and CDR2 is FQNEAQ. Trimming cost V 6 bases and J 0 bases, with 9 bases left between them. The length of the CDR3 is 14 residues. CDR3: CASSYRGSGNTIYF. CDR3 coding DNA: TGTGCCAGCAGTTATCGGGGCTCTGGAAACACCATATATTTT.

This clonotype was detected many times. The V call is TRBV29-1, the J call TRBJ2-2; 7 nucleotides line up with TRBD1. The germline gives CDR1 SQVTM, CDR2 ANQGSEA. Unmatched junction bases numbered 6, after V lost 6 bases and J lost 5 bases. This CDR3 has 13 amino acids. The CDR3 bases are TGCAGCGTACAGGGGAGAAATACCGGGGAGCTGTTTTTT. Protein: CSVQGRNTGELFF.